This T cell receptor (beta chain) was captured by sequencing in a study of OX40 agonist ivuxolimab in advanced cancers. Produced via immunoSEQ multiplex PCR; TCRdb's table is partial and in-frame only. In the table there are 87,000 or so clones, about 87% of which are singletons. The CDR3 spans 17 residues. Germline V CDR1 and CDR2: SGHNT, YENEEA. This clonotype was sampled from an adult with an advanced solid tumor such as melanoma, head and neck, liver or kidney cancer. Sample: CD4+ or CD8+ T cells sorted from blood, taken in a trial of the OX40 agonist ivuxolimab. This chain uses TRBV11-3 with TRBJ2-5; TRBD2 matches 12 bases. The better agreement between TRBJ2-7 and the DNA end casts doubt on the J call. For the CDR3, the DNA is TGTGCCAGCAGCCCGACCGGACTAGCGGGGAATATGGGCGAGCAGTACTTC. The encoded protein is CASSPTGLAGNMGEQYF.